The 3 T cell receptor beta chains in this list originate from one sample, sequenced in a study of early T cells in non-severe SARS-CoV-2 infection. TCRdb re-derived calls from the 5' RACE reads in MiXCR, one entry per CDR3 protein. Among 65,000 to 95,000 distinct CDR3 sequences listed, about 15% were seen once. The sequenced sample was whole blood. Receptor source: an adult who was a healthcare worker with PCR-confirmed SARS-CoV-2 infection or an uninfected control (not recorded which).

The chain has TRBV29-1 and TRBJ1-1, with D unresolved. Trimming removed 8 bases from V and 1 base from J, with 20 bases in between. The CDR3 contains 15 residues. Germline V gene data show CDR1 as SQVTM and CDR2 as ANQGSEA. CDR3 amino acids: CSSAPRGSGNTEAFF. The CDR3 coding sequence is TGCAGCTCTGCCCCCCGAGGCAGTGGGAACACTGAAGCTTTCTTT.

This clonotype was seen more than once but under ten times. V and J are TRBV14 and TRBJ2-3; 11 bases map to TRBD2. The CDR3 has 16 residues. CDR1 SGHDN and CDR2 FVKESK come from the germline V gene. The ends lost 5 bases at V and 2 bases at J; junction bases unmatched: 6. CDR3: CASSSTSGGPTDTQYF. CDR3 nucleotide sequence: TGTGCCAGCAGCTCTACTAGCGGGGGACCCACAGATACGCAGTATTTT.

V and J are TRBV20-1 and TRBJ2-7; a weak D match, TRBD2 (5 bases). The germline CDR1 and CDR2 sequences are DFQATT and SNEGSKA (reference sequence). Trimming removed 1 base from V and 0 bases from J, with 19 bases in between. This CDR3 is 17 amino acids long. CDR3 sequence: CSARVPRPRASSYEQYF. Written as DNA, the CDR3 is TGCAGTGCTAGAGTACCTCGGCCGAGGGCATCCTCCTACGAGCAGTACTTC.